This TCR beta chain was sequenced in a study of blood T cells in healthy people across ages (dated by TCRdb to the mid-2010s). Study-wide context: In model experiments, template switching captured roughly one uniquely barcoded TCR beta cDNA molecule for every two T cells. Age-related changes in TCR beta repertoire diversity were measured in the study by deep sequencing normalized with unique cDNA molecular identifiers. The donors were divided into four age groups: young (average 16 years), middle-aged (approximately 41), aged (approximately 62) and long-lived (82). To avoid experimental bias, donors of different ages were spread randomly across the sequencing lanes. Two additional independent replicas of 1 million unique cDNA reads from the same blood draw were analyzed for two donors (one aged 18 to 29 and one aged 80 or older).

Worth noting for this clonotype: Its binding antigen is unknown. Base qualities are not provided; no much larger clone lies one nucleotide away.

The CDR3 goes from the cysteine to the phenylalanine over 15 residues. Left in the record is the CDR3 DNA by itself, 45 bases read in frame from the first base. From the germline V gene, CDR1 is MDHEN and CDR2 is SYDVKM. V loses 8 bases of germline sequence and J loses 0 bases, and the interval between the two ends is 16 bases. The donors were about 40 Caucasian individuals from Russia, aged roughly 6 to 100 years, who were systemically healthy. Each donor gave ten milliliters of peripheral blood, drawn into EDTA-treated Vacutainer tubes. Ficoll-Paque density-gradient centrifugation was used to isolate PBMCs, with at least 6 million per sample. Trizol reagent was used to extract total RNA from the PBMCs, yielding at least 5 micrograms per sample. Naive CD45RAhigh/CD27high T cell percentages were measured by flow cytometry on a PBMC aliquot from every donor. Results and caveats for the whole study, not just this receptor: Compared with the aged group, more naive CD4+ T cells, fewer expanded clones and increased TCR diversity were shown by the long-lived group, suggesting age selection. There was a strong correlation between observed TCR beta diversity and the percentage of naive T cells measured by flow cytometry. Since profiling was done on bulk unsorted PBMCs, naive and antigen-experienced compartments could not be conclusively compared. Estimates of total diversity based on one million sequenced T cells were considered lower bounds and underestimates. As age increased, observed TCR beta diversity per million T cells dropped in a roughly linear way, and a significant reduction was already evident by age 40. Because donor CMV infection status was unknown, age-related changes in expanded clonotypes were potentially confounded.

Library preparation used 5' RACE. TCRdb lists the instrument as Illumina HiSeq 2500. A second PCR of roughly 6 to 12 cycles was performed with a sample-barcoded 5' primer and a J-beta primer mix. Each TCR beta cDNA molecule received a unique molecular identifier from a template-switch 5' adaptor carrying 12 random nucleotides. At least 2.5 million CDR3-containing paired-end reads were obtained from each sample. First-strand cDNA was synthesized from all RNA with the Mint cDNA synthesis kit, primed by a TRBC-specific oligonucleotide. Following uracil-DNA glycosylase treatment, a first 18-cycle PCR with universal primers M1SS and BC2_uni_R was performed on all cDNA. As for how the authors treated the data: Each sample was normalized by randomly selecting 1 million high-quality reads, each carrying a distinct molecular identifier. Instead of being binned into consensus sequences, reads that shared molecular identifiers were thrown out. MiTCR, run with a Q25 quality threshold and the strictest error-elimination algorithm, handled CDR3 identification, clonotype clustering and error correction. Lower-bound total TCR beta diversity was estimated with a nonparametric unseen species model using Euler transformation. TCRdb redid the processing of the public reads, applying fastp at Q25 and MiXCR, and retained in-frame beta chains. Entries are consolidated by CDR3 protein sequence, retaining the most common genes and DNA. The V and J calls, along with clone size, are taken from TCRdb and not from the paper's own processing. The sample table holds 380,000 or so distinct CDR3 sequences, of which approximately 51% were seen once. Around 53% of the sample is taken by the ten largest.

Rearrangement joined TRBV28 to TRBJ1-1; possibly the D gene is TRBD1, per 5 matching bases. The sample comprised blood. This TCR was recovered from a man between 60 and 75 years old in good health. The CDR3 sequence is CASGLSGTVNTEAFF. In nucleotide form, the sequence is TGTGCCAGCGGCCTCTCGGGGACGGTGAACACTGAAGCTTTCTTT.